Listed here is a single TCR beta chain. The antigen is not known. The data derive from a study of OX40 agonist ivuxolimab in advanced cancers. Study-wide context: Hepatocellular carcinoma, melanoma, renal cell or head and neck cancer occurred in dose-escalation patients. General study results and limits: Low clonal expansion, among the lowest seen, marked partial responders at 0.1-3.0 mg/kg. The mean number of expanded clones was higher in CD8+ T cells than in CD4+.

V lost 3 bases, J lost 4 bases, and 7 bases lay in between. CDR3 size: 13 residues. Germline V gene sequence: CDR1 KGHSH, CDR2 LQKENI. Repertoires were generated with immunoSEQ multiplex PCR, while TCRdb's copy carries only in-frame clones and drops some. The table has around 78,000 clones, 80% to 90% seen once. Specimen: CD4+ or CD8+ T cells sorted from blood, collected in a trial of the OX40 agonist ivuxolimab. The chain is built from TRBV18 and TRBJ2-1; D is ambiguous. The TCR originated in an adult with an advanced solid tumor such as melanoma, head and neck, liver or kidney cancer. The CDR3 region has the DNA TGTGCCAGCTCACCCAACTCATACAATGAGCAGTTCTTC. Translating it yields CASSPNSYNEQFF.